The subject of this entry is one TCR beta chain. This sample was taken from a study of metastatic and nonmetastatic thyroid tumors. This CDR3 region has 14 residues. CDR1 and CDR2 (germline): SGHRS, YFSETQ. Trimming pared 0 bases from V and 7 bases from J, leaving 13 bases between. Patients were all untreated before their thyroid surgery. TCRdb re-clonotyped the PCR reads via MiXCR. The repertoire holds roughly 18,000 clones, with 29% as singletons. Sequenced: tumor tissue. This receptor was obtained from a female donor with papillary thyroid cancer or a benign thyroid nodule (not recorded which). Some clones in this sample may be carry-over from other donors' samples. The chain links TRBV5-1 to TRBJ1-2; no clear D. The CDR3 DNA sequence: TGCGCCAGCAGCTTGGAATTTGAGGCGGGTGGCTACACCTTC. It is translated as CASSLEFEAGGYTF.